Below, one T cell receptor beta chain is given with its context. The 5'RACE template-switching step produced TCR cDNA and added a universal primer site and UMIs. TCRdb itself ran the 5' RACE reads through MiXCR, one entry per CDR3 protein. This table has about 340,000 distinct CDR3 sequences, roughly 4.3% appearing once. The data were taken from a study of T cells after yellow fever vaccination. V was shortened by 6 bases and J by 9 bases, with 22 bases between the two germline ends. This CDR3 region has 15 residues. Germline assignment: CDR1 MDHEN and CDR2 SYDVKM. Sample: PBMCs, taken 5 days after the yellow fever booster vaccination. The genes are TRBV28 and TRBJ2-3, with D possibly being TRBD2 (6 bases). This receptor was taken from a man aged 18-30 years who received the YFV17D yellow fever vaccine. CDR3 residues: CASSAANRYAGTQYF. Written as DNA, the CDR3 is TGTGCCAGCAGCGCTGCCAATAGATACGCGGGGACGCAGTATTTT.